These 10 T cell receptor beta chains originate from one sample sequenced in a study of blood T cell repertoires in COVID-19. Profiling relied on immunoSEQ multiplex PCR, and the TCRdb table lists in-frame clones only, not all of them. Of around 94,000 clones detected, about 88% appear once; the ten largest clones hold 3%. Sequenced: peripheral blood. The receptors here all came from a man aged 50 or older with active or convalescent COVID-19.

The chain is built from TRBV19 and TRBJ1-4; 7 nucleotides align to TRBD1. Losses at the gene ends were 5 bases for V and 2 bases for J; bases not matched to a gene: 8. CDR3 length: 16 residues. CDR1 and CDR2 (germline): LNHDA, SQIVND (reference sequence). CDR3 amino acids: CASSPRRGPTNEKLFF. The CDR3 nucleotides read TGTGCCAGTAGTCCCCGAAGGGGGCCGACTAATGAAAAACTGTTTTTT. The variable domain in full, completed from reference TRBV19 and TRBJ1-4, reads DGGITQSPKYLFRKEGQNVTLSCEQNLNHDAMYWYRQDPGQGLRLIYYSQIVNDFQKGDIAEGYSVSREKKESFPLTVTSAQKNPTAFYLCASSPRRGPTNEKLFFGSGTQLSVL.

The gene calls are TRBV18 and TRBJ2-7, with TRBD2 matching over 10 bases. The trim removed 6 bases at V and 4 bases at J, leaving 6 bases unmatched. The CDR3 is made up of 14 amino acids. Looked up from germline, CDR1 is KGHSH and CDR2 is LQKENI. CDR3 residues: CASSPSGGSYEQYV. CDR3 coding DNA: TGTGCCAGCTCTCCTAGCGGGGGCTCGTACGAGCAGTACGTC.

This rearrangement joins TRBV9 to TRBJ2-3; 10 bases line up with TRBD2. This CDR3 region has 18 residues. With V trimmed by 3 bases and J by 2 bases, 12 bases remained unmatched. Looked up from germline, CDR1 is SGDLS and CDR2 is YYNGEE. CDR3 amino acids: CASSGWSVSGGATDTQYF. In DNA, the CDR3 is TGTGCCAGCAGCGGTTGGAGTGTGAGCGGGGGGGCCACAGATACGCAGTATTTT.

The chain has TRBV4-3 and TRBJ2-1; D might be TRBD1 (6 bases). Germline V gene data show CDR1 as LGHNA and CDR2 as YSLEER. The CDR3 is made up of 15 amino acids. Trimming left V 1 base short and J 5 bases short, with 12 bases between. CDR3 DNA: TGCGCCAGCAGCCAAGTGGTCAGGGGCGACAATGAGCAGTTCTTC. Amino acid sequence: CASSQVVRGDNEQFF.

V is TRBV21-1 and J is TRBJ2-7; the table's D call, TRBD2, was not checked against the DNA. TRBV21-1 is given as a pseudogene. This CDR3 is 15 amino acids long. This CDR3 reads CASNPRRLANYEQYV. CDR3 bases: TGTGCCAGCAACCCGAGGAGGCTAGCGAACTACGAGCAGTACGTC.

This clone was observed a single time. The rearrangement uses TRBV10-3 and TRBJ1-6; 9 bases fit TRBD1. CDR1 is ENHRY, CDR2 SYGVKD, per germline. J lost 10 bases, V lost 6 bases, and 4 bases had no gene match. CDR3 length: 13 residues. CDR3 coding DNA: TGTGCCATCAGGGGGGACAGGGAGTCACCCCTCCACTTT. This codes for CAIRGDRESPLHF.

V gene TRBV2 combines with J gene TRBJ1-5, with 8 bases matching TRBD1. Germline-derived CDR1 and CDR2 are SNHLY and FYNNEI. Losses at the gene ends were 2 bases for V and 2 bases for J; bases not matched to a gene: 2. This CDR3 region has 15 residues. The CDR3 spells CASSEQGAGNQPQHF. Written as DNA, the CDR3 is TGTGCCAGCAGTGAACAGGGGGCTGGCAATCAGCCCCAGCATTTT.

The rearrangement links TRBV5-6 to TRBJ1-3; 11 nucleotides line up with TRBD1. The junction had 3 bases not matched to a gene; V was cut back by 4 bases and J by 0 bases. Germline-derived CDR1 and CDR2 are SGHDT and YYEEEE. The CDR3 is 16 residues long. The CDR3 nucleotides read TGTGCCAGCAGCCTGGGGACAGGGGGCTCTGGAAACACCATATATTTT. Translated: CASSLGTGGSGNTIYF.

The chain employs TRBV5-1 and TRBJ2-5; D perhaps matches TRBD2 (5 bases). The CDR3 extends over 13 amino acids. In germline, CDR1 is SGHRS, CDR2 YFSETQ. V lost 4 bases, J lost 5 bases, and 12 bases lay in between. CDR3 sequence reads: CASSPRDGETQYF. The CDR3 DNA follows: TGCGCCAGCAGCCCCCGGGATGGGGAGACCCAGTACTTC.

This clone has just one count. As DNA, the CDR3 is TGTGCCAGCAGCGCCCTCGCGGAGCTTGTCGATACGCAGTATTTT. Protein sequence: CASSALAELVDTQYF. The chain has TRBV21-1 and TRBJ2-3; the table assigns TRBD2, which was not confirmed against the DNA. TRBV21-1 is a pseudogene segment. The CDR3 loop spans 15 amino acids.